This T cell receptor beta chain stems from a study of blood T cell repertoires in COVID-19. The overall study: The study drew acute and convalescent COVID-19 samples from the United States, Italy and Spain.

Profiled with immunoSEQ multiplex PCR; TCRdb holds only in-frame clones, not every one. Among 45,000 or so clones listed, around 85% were seen once. There are 13 residues in the CDR3. The ends lost 6 bases at V and 15 bases at J; junction bases unmatched: 14. The gene calls are TRBV12-3 or TRBV12-4 and TRBJ2-1; TRBD2 agrees at 7 bases. This clonotype originated in a human donor in a cohort sampled during active COVID-19. Material for sequencing was peripheral blood. The CDR3 loop is CASRPRLASLGFF. In DNA form, the CDR3 reads TGTGCCAGCAGACCCCGACTAGCTTCACTGGGGTTCTTC.